The clone carrying this T cell receptor beta chain was detected only a few times. Its antigen is still unknown. TCRdb re-analysed the 5' RACE reads in MiXCR, keeping a single row per CDR3 protein. This sample has more than 250,000 distinct CDR3 sequences, with around 15% found just once. These data come from a study of T-cell memory formation after mild COVID-19. Across the whole study: Clusters were largely donor specific. Study-wide results and limits: Contracting CD4+ clones lay largely in CM and EM, with CD8+ ones residing in EMRA.

Trimming stripped 2 bases from V and 5 bases from J, with 21 bases between. This CDR3 comprises 16 residues. Germline CDR1 SQVTM, CDR2 ANQGSEA. This sequence joins TRBV29-1 and TRBJ2-5; D ambiguous. Sample: PBMCs or a T cell subset sorted from them (not recorded which). This receptor was taken from a man younger than 30 who had mild COVID-19 (a few samples of this study predate the infection). Cell type and time point are not known. The CDR3 DNA reads as TGCAGCGTTGAAAGTCTGGGTAGCCGTTCTTTGGAGACCCAGTACTTC. It specifies CSVESLGSRSLETQYF.